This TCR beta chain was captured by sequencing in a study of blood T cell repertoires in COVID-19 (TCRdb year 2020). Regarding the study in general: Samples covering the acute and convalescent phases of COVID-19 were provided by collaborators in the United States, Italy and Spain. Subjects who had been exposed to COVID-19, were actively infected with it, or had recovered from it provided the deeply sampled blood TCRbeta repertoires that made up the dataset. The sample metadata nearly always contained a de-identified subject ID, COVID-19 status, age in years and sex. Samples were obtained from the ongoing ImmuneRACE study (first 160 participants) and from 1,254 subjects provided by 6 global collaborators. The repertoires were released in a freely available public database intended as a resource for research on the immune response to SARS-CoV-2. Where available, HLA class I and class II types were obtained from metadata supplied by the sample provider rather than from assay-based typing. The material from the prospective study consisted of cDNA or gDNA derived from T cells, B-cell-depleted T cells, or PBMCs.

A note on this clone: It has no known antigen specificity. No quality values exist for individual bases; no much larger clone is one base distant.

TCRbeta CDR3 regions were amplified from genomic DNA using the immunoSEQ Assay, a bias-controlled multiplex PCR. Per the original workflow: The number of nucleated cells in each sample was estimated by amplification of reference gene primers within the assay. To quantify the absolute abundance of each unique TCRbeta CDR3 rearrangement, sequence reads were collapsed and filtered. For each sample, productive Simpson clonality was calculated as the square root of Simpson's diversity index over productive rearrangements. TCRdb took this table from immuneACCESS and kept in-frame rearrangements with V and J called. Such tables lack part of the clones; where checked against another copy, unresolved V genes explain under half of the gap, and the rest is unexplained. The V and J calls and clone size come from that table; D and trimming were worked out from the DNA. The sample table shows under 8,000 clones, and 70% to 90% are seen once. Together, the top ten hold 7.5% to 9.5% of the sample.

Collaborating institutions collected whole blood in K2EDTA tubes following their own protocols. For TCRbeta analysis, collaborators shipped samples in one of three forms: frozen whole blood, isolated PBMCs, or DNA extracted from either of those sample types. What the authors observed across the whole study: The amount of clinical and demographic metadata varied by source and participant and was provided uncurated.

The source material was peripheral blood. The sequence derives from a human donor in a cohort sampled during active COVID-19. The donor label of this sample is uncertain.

The DNA is TGCAGCACATACGGACAGTCGAACACCGGGGAGCTGTTTTTT. This is translated as CSTYGQSNTGELFF. The sequence links TRBV29-1 to TRBJ2-2, with TRBD1 as a weak D call on 6 bases. Trimming removed 8 bases from V and 0 bases from J, leaving 13 bases between the germline ends. The CDR3 runs 14 amino acids, cysteine and phenylalanine included. The only DNA kept is the CDR3, 42 bases in frame from the first base. The germline V gene supplies CDR1 SQVTM and CDR2 ANQGSEA.